Each of the 28 T cell receptor beta chains below was sequenced from the same sample in a study of blood T cell repertoires in COVID-19. Using immunoSEQ multiplex PCR, the repertoire was profiled, and TCRdb retains in-frame clones only, with some absent. The sample comprises more than 80,000 clones, 82% of which are singletons, and 5.5% to 7.5% rests with the top ten. Source material: peripheral blood. These receptors were taken from a man aged 45-65 years with active or convalescent COVID-19.

CDR3 DNA: TGTGCCAGCAGCTTAGAACTGCAAGAGACCCAGTACTTC. This encodes CASSLELQETQYF. The chain has TRBV11-2 and TRBJ2-5, with no clear D. V was cut by 0 bases and J by 2 bases, with 4 bases left in between. The CDR3 contains 13 residues. CDR1 is SGHAT, CDR2 FQNNGV, per germline.

The gene calls are TRBV5-1 and TRBJ2-3; 9 bases are a match to TRBD2. The germline CDR1 and CDR2 sequences are SGHRS and YFSETQ. J lost 5 bases, V lost 3 bases, and 7 bases had no gene match. This CDR3 has 15 amino acids. In nucleotides, the CDR3 is TGCGCCAGCAGCTCCCGGGTAGCGGGGGTAGATACGCAGTATTTT. This gives the protein CASSSRVAGVDTQYF. Full variable domain (outside the CDR3, taken from reference TRBV5-1 and TRBJ2-3): KAGVTQTPRYLIKTRGQQVTLSCSPISGHRSVSWYQQTPGQGLQFLFEYFSETQRNKGNFPGRFSGRQFSNSRSEMNVSTLELGDSALYLCASSSRVAGVDTQYFGPGTRLTVL.

The chain carries TRBV5-1 and TRBJ2-7, with 13 bases aligning to TRBD2. The CDR3 loop spans 15 amino acids. The J segment lost 4 bases and the V segment lost 4 bases, leaving 5 bases of the junction unmatched. CDR1 is SGHRS, CDR2 YFSETQ, per germline. CDR3 in amino acids: CASSPGLAGPYEQYV. Here the CDR3 DNA reads TGCGCCAGCAGCCCGGGACTAGCGGGGCCGTACGAGCAGTACGTC.

The table lists this clone with a count of one. The gene calls are TRBV5-1 and TRBJ2-5, with a tentative D call TRBD2 (6 bases). Per germline, CDR1 SGHRS and CDR2 YFSETQ. Trimming pared 3 bases from V and 5 bases from J, leaving 11 bases between. The CDR3 extends over 13 amino acids. CDR3 DNA: TGCGCCAGCAGCTCTGGGGAGGTTGAGACCCAGTACTTC. This codes for CASSSGEVETQYF.

The CDR3 sequence: CASSPTPLSYNEQFF. DNA for the CDR3: TGTGCCAGCAGCCCGACACCCCTCTCCTACAATGAGCAGTTCTTC. V usage is TRBV4-2 and J usage is TRBJ2-1; D is uncertain. Germline V gives CDR1 LGHNA, CDR2 YNFKEQ. This CDR3 contains 15 residues. Trimming stripped 4 bases from V and 0 bases from J, with 10 bases between.

The chain carries TRBV5-4 and TRBJ1-4, with D possibly TRBD1 on 6 matching bases. CDR3 size: 16 residues. Trimming left V 0 bases short and J 4 bases short, with 13 bases between. Germline values: CDR1 SGHNT, CDR2 YYREEE (reference sequence). For the CDR3, the DNA is TGTGCCAGCAGCTTGGGCCTAGGGGGTGGTAATGAAAAACTGTTTTTT. Translation: CASSLGLGGGNEKLFF.

This chain uses TRBV6-5 with TRBJ1-6; D perhaps matches TRBD1 (6 bases). Trimming left V 5 bases short and J 7 bases short, with 12 bases between. The CDR3 totals 14 residues. Germline CDR1 is MNHEY and CDR2 is SVGAGI. CDR3 loop: CASSNREGNSPLHF. In DNA, the CDR3 is TGTGCCAGCAGTAACAGGGAAGGGAATTCACCCCTCCACTTT.

This sequence joins TRBV19 and TRBJ2-2, with D maybe TRBD2 (5 bases). V lost 2 bases, J lost 2 bases, and 9 bases lay in between. The CDR3 spans 15 residues. The germline V gene encodes CDR1 LNHDA and CDR2 SQIVND (reference sequence). The CDR3 loop reads CASSIRGLNTGELFF. For the CDR3, the DNA is TGTGCCAGTAGTATACGAGGGTTAAACACCGGGGAGCTGTTTTTT.

The chain joins TRBV5-1 to TRBJ1-2; D is perhaps TRBD1 (5 bases). CDR1 is SGHRS, CDR2 YFSETQ, per germline. The V end lost 5 bases, the J end lost 6 bases, and 23 bases lay between the germline ends. This CDR3 has 16 residues. The CDR3 bases are TGCGCCAGCAGGTCTGGAGGGGCTGACCCATCCCATGGCTACACCTTC. This sequence encodes CASRSGGADPSHGYTF.

This clone was recorded once. The chain combines TRBV9 with TRBJ2-3; 8 nucleotides match TRBD2. Germline CDR1 SGDLS, CDR2 YYNGEE. After removal of 4 bases from V and 1 base from J, the junction contained 11 bases not matched to a gene. This CDR3 contains 17 residues. CDR3 amino acids: CASSPSTGGSRTDTQYF. CDR3 DNA: TGTGCCAGCAGCCCCTCGACGGGGGGGTCTCGCACAGATACGCAGTATTTT.

The J gene is TRBJ2-3, the V gene TRBV5-1; 7 bases fit TRBD1. Germline lookup yields CDR1 SGHRS and CDR2 YFSETQ. This CDR3 has 16 amino acids. J was trimmed by 2 bases and V by 2 bases; bases with no gene match: 8. The CDR3 loop reads CASSFMTGLPTDTQYF. The CDR3 DNA is TGCGCCAGCAGCTTTATGACAGGGCTGCCCACAGATACGCAGTATTTT.

V gene TRBV5-8 combines with J gene TRBJ1-5; 10 bases align to TRBD1. The CDR3 extends over 16 amino acids. Germline V CDR1 and CDR2: SGHTS, YDEGEE. The junction had 6 bases not matched to a gene; V was cut back by 1 base and J by 5 bases. This chain's CDR3 is CASSLSAGQGDQPQHF. CDR3 coding DNA: TGTGCCAGCAGCTTGTCTGCAGGACAGGGGGATCAGCCCCAGCATTTT. The full variable domain, completed using reference TRBV5-8 and TRBJ1-5, is EAGVTQSPTHLIKTRGQQATLRCSPISGHTSVYWYQQALGLGLQFLLWYDEGEERNRGNFPPRFSGRQFPNYSSELNVNALELEDSALYLCASSLSAGQGDQPQHFGDGTRLSIL.

The gene calls are TRBV3-1 (or the pseudogene TRBV3-2) and TRBJ2-1, with a possible D match to TRBD2 (6 bases). This CDR3 comprises 15 residues. The V end was cut by 2 bases, the J end by 5 bases, with 13 bases between. CDR1 is LGHDT and CDR2 is YNNKEL in the germline V gene (reference sequence). CDR3 coding DNA: TGTGCCAGCAGCCAATCCGGGAGCCCTAACAATGAGCAGTTCTTC. Protein product: CASSQSGSPNNEQFF.

This clone came up a few times. This chain connects TRBV2 to TRBJ1-6, with D possibly matching TRBD1 (5 bases). Germline assignment: CDR1 SNHLY and CDR2 FYNNEI. The CDR3 runs to 15 residues. Trimming shortened V by 2 bases and J by 5 bases, and 10 bases separated the two germline ends. The DNA for the CDR3 is TGTGCCAGCAGTGAAAGGGGCACTAATAATTCACCCCTCCACTTT. Encoded protein: CASSERGTNNSPLHF.

The chain links TRBV6-4 to TRBJ2-5; TRBD2 matches at 9 bases. J lost 5 bases, V lost 2 bases, and 21 bases had no gene match. CDR3 size: 20 residues. Per the germline V gene, CDR1 is MRHNA and CDR2 is SNTAGT. DNA of the CDR3: TGTGCCAGCAGTGACCACGGGACTAGCAGAAACCCAGGCTCCGGGGAGACCCAGTACTTC. It codes for CASSDHGTSRNPGSGETQYF.

The CDR3 bases are TGTGCCACCAGTCCATCCACAGGGAACACAGATACGCAGTATTTT. The encoded protein is CATSPSTGNTDTQYF. V gene TRBV24-1 combines with J gene TRBJ2-3; the D gene is possibly TRBD1 (6 bases). The CDR3 contains 15 residues. Germline CDR1 is KGHDR and CDR2 is SFDVKD. The ends were cut back, 6 bases at V and 2 bases at J, with 14 bases in the middle.

This clone occurred once. The V call is TRBV19, the J call TRBJ2-1; 8 bases map to TRBD1. V lost 3 bases to trimming and J lost 2 bases; unmatched junction nucleotides: 15. This CDR3 has 19 residues. CDR1 is LNHDA, CDR2 SQIVND, per germline (reference sequence). The CDR3 nucleotides are TGTGCCAGTAGTATTGACGGGACAGGTGCTGTAGGGGCCTACAATGAGCAGTTCTTC. Translated: CASSIDGTGAVGAYNEQFF.

V gene TRBV5-1 combines with J gene TRBJ2-7; D possibly corresponds to TRBD1 (5 bases). Germline values: CDR1 SGHRS, CDR2 YFSETQ. The CDR3 has 14 residues. The V and J ends lost 0 bases and 3 bases respectively, with 10 bases between them. The CDR3 here is CASSLAAGFYEQYF. CDR3 nucleotides: TGCGCCAGCAGCTTGGCTGCAGGGTTCTACGAGCAGTACTTC.

The chain has TRBV3-1 (or the pseudogene TRBV3-2) and TRBJ2-5; 10 positions agree with TRBD2. V lost 6 bases to trimming and J lost 5 bases; unmatched junction nucleotides: 9. This CDR3 comprises 15 residues. Per the germline V gene, CDR1 is LGHDT and CDR2 is YNNKEL (reference sequence). CDR3 nucleotide sequence: TGTGCCAGCAGTTCCGGACTAGCGGCTAGGGAGACCCAGTACTTC. Amino acids: CASSSGLAARETQYF.

V is TRBV3-1 (or the pseudogene TRBV3-2) and J is TRBJ2-1, with 7 bases fitting TRBD2. The CDR3 consists of 15 residues. V shed 2 bases and J 5 bases; nucleotides not matched to a gene: 6. Germline V gives CDR1 LGHDT, CDR2 YNNKEL (reference sequence). This CDR3 is CASSQLAGGNNEQFF. The CDR3 coding sequence is TGTGCCAGCAGCCAATTAGCGGGCGGAAACAATGAGCAGTTCTTC.

The chain couples TRBV2 to TRBJ2-3; 7 bases match TRBD2. Germline V CDR1 and CDR2: SNHLY, FYNNEI. V dropped 10 bases and J dropped 1; count of bases not matched to a gene: 8. This CDR3 is 14 amino acids long. The CDR3 nucleotides read TGTGCCACGGGGGGAGGATTTGGCACAGATACGCAGTATTTT. This encodes CATGGGFGTDTQYF.

This sequence joins TRBV28 and TRBJ1-4; 12 bases map to TRBD1. Trimming removed 4 bases from V and 3 bases from J; junction bases left unmatched: 3. Germline-derived CDR1 and CDR2 are MDHEN and SYDVKM. CDR3 length equals 16 residues. DNA of the CDR3: TGTGCCAGCAGTTCGGGACAGGGGGCCGCTAATGAAAAACTGTTTTTT. Its translation is CASSSGQGAANEKLFF.

This chain joins TRBV10-3 and TRBJ2-2; 8 bases are a match to TRBD1. The CDR3 extends over 14 amino acids. V shed 9 bases, J shed 1 base, and the junction held 4 bases outside the gene matches. Germline V gene lookup returns CDR1 ENHRY and CDR2 SYGVKD. The CDR3 DNA reads TGTGCCATGGCCGGGACAGGGAACACCGGGGAGCTGTTTTTT. This encodes CAMAGTGNTGELFF.

V gene TRBV30 combines with J gene TRBJ1-1; no clear D. The CDR3 totals 11 residues. Per germline, CDR1 GTSNPN and CDR2 SVGIG (reference sequence). The ends were cut back, 0 bases at V and 7 bases at J, with 6 bases in the middle. CDR3 region: CAWSVSLEAFF. The CDR3 DNA reads TGTGCCTGGAGTGTATCTCTTGAAGCTTTCTTT.

V and J are TRBV5-1 and TRBJ2-1, with 9 nucleotides matching TRBD1. Per germline, CDR1 SGHRS and CDR2 YFSETQ. V was clipped by 6 bases and J by 9 bases; unmatched bases: 7. This CDR3 has 13 amino acids. The CDR3 here is CASTRDREGEQFF. CDR3 nucleotide sequence: TGCGCCAGCACCCGGGACAGGGAGGGTGAGCAGTTCTTC.

The CDR3 bases are TGCAGCGTTACGGGGGAAGGAAAGACCCAGTACTTC. It specifies CSVTGEGKTQYF. The chain couples TRBV29-1 to TRBJ2-5; D may be TRBD2 (6 bases). Germline lookup yields CDR1 SQVTM and CDR2 ANQGSEA. The CDR3 contains 12 residues. V shed 5 bases and J shed 6 bases, with 13 bases lying between them.

The V and J genes are TRBV4-3 and TRBJ2-7; 9 positions agree with TRBD2. The CDR3 sequence is 17 residues long. Per germline, CDR1 LGHNA and CDR2 YSLEER. With V trimmed by 0 bases and J by 2 bases, 8 bases remained unmatched. The CDR3 sequence is CASSQDKSGGRPYEQYF. CDR3 DNA sequence: TGCGCCAGCAGCCAAGATAAAAGCGGGGGGCGACCCTACGAGCAGTACTTC.

The chain has TRBV5-4 and TRBJ2-1, with D maybe TRBD2 (5 bases). Between the trimmed V and J ends, which lost 4 bases and 3 bases, there was a span of 11 bases. The CDR3 loop spans 14 amino acids. Germline-derived CDR1 and CDR2 are SGHNT and YYREEE (reference sequence). CDR3 coding DNA: TGTGCCAGCAGCCCTCCCAGCGGCTACAATGAGCAGTTCTTC. Translation gives CASSPPSGYNEQFF.